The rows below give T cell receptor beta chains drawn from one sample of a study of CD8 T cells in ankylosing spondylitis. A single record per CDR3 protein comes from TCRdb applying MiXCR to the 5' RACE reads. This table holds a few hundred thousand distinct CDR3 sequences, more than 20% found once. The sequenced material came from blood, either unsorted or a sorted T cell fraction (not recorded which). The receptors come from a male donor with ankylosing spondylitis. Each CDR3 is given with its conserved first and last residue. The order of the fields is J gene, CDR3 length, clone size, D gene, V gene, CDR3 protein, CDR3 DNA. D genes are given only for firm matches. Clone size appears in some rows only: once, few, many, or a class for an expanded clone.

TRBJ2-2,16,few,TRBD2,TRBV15,CATSRDRGTSLGELFF,TGTGCCACCAGCAGAGATAGGGGGACTAGCCTCGGGGAGCTGTTTTTT
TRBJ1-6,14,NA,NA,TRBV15,CATSRDDGGSPLHF,TGTGCCACCAGCAGAGATGACGGGGGCTCACCCCTCCACTTT
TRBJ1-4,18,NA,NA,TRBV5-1,CASSRAGTSHAPVEKLFF,TGCGCCAGCAGCAGGGCCGGGACCTCGCACGCTCCCGTTGAAAAACTGTTTTTT
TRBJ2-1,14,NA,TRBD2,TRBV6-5,CASSYLAGVNEQFF,TGTGCCAGCAGTTACCTAGCGGGAGTTAATGAGCAGTTCTTC
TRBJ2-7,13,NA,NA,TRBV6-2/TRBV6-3,CASSYSWSHEQYF,TGTGCCAGCAGTTACTCGTGGAGCCACGAGCAGTACTTC
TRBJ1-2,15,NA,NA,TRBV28,CASSLGAQSNYGYTF,TGTGCCAGCAGTTTGGGGGCCCAATCAAACTATGGCTACACCTTC
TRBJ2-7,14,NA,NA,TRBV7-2,CASSFVAPVGEQYF,TGTGCCAGCAGCTTTGTCGCCCCCGTTGGCGAGCAGTACTTC
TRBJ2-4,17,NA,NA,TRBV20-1,CSARRPSTLTSKNIQYF,TGCAGTGCTAGAAGGCCTTCAACCTTGACATCCAAAAACATTCAGTACTTC
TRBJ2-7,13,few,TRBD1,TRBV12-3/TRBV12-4,CASSLDRADEQYF,TGTGCCAGCAGTTTGGACAGGGCGGACGAGCAGTACTTC
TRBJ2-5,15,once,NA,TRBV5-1,CASSLASADQETQYF,TGCGCCAGCAGCTTAGCTAGCGCAGACCAAGAGACCCAGTACTTC
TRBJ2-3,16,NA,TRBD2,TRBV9,CASSPTGGLVSDTQYF,TGTGCCAGCAGCCCCACCGGGGGACTAGTTTCAGATACGCAGTATTTT
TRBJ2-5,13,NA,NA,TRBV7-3,CASSLGAGETQYF,TGTGCCAGCAGCTTAGGGGCTGGCGAGACCCAGTACTTC
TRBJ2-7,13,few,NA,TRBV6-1,CASSPHTAYEQYF,TGTGCCAGCAGTCCCCACACAGCCTACGAGCAGTACTTC
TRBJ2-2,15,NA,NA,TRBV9,CASSATAGAPGELFF,TGTGCCAGCAGCGCGACCGCAGGGGCCCCCGGGGAGCTGTTTTTT
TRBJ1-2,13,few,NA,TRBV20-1,CSAPTGFNYGYTF,TGCAGTGCACCTACCGGATTCAACTATGGCTACACCTTC
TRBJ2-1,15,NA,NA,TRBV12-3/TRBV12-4,CASSLGGIRYNEQFF,TGTGCCAGCAGTTTAGGCGGGATTCGCTACAATGAGCAGTTCTTC
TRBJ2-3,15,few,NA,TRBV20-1,CSASPQRYLPDTQYF,TGCAGTGCTAGTCCCCAGCGGTACCTACCGGATACGCAGTATTTT
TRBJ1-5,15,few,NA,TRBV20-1,CSAGGHADSNQPQHF,TGCAGTGCCGGAGGACATGCTGATAGCAATCAGCCCCAGCATTTT
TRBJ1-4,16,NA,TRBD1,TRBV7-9,CASSLHGGQGSEKLFF,TGTGCCAGCAGCTTGCATGGGGGACAGGGGAGTGAAAAACTGTTTTTT
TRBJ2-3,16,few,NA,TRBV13,CASSFCSGWSTDTQYF,TGTGCCAGCAGCTTTTGTTCGGGGTGGAGCACAGATACGCAGTATTTT
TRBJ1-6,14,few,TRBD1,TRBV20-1,CSATRQGWLAPLHF,TGCAGTGCGACCCGACAGGGATGGTTAGCACCCCTCCACTTT
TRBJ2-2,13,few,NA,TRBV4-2,CASSQVGRWELFF,TGTGCCAGCAGCCAAGTCGGTAGATGGGAGCTGTTTTTT
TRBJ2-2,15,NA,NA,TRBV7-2,CASSLGYSNTGELFF,TGTGCCAGCAGCTTAGGGTATTCGAACACCGGGGAGCTGTTTTTT
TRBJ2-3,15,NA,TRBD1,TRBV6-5,CASSYQQGYTDTQYF,TGTGCCAGCAGTTACCAACAGGGGTACACAGATACGCAGTATTTT
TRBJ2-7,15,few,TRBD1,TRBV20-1,CSARGLTGGGYEQYF,TGCAGTGCTAGGGGCCTGACAGGGGGCGGCTACGAGCAGTACTTC
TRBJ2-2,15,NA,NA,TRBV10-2,CASRKTPLNTGELFF,TGCGCCAGCAGGAAGACTCCTTTGAACACCGGGGAGCTGTTTTTT
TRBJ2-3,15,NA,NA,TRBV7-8,CASTSVRASTDTQYF,TGTGCCAGCACCTCCGTCCGGGCTAGCACAGATACGCAGTATTTT
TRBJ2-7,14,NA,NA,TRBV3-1,CASSQEVSRYEQYF,TGTGCCAGCAGCCAAGAGGTGTCAAGATACGAGCAGTACTTC
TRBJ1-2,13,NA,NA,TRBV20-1,CSASGGAGYGYTF,TGCAGTGCTAGTGGAGGGGCTGGCTATGGCTACACCTTC
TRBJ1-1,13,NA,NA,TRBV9,CASSVNWNTEAFF,TGTGCCAGCAGCGTAAACTGGAACACTGAAGCTTTCTTT
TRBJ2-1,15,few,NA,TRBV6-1,CASSPNLAAYNEQFF,TGTGCCAGCTCTCCTAATCTAGCAGCATACAATGAGCAGTTCTTC
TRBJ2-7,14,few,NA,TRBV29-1,CSVVEGGRFDEQYF,TGCAGCGTTGTCGAGGGGGGAAGATTCGACGAGCAGTACTTC
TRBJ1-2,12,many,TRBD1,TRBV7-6,CATGTVTYGYTF,TGTGCCACCGGGACAGTCACCTATGGCTACACCTTC
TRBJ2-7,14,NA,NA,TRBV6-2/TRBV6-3,CASSYARGGYEQYF,TGTGCCAGCAGTTATGCCAGGGGCGGCTACGAGCAGTACTTC
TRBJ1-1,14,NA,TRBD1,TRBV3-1,CASSQGRGYTEAFF,TGTGCCAGCAGCCAAGGCAGGGGGTACACTGAAGCTTTCTTT
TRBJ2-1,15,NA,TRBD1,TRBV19,CASSTRDRGNNEQFF,TGTGCCAGTAGTACCCGGGACAGGGGCAACAATGAGCAGTTCTTC
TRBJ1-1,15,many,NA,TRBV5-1,CASSLVGGVGTEAFF,TGCGCCAGCAGCTTGGTAGGGGGAGTGGGCACTGAAGCTTTCTTT
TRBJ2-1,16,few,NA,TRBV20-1,CSADDARTRPYNEQFF,TGCAGTGCTGACGATGCCAGGACTCGACCCTACAATGAGCAGTTCTTC
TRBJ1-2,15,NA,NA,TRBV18,CASSPSRTENYGYTF,TGTGCCAGCTCACCCTCCAGGACGGAAAACTATGGCTACACCTTC
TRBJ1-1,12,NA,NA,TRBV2,CASSARVEGAFF,TGTGCCAGCAGTGCCCGGGTTGAAGGAGCTTTCTTT
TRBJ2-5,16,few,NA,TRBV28,CASSLAADRRQETQYF,TGTGCCAGCAGTTTAGCGGCAGACCGCCGACAAGAGACCCAGTACTTC
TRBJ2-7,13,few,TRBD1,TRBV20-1,CSALGQGAWEQYF,TGCAGTGCTCTTGGACAGGGGGCGTGGGAGCAGTACTTC
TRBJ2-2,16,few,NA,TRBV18,CASSPGKGVNTGELFF,TGTGCCAGCTCACCAGGCAAGGGGGTGAACACCGGGGAGCTGTTTTTT
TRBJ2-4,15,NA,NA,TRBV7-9,CASSLLSGMENIQYF,TGTGCCAGCAGCTTATTGAGCGGCATGGAAAACATTCAGTACTTC
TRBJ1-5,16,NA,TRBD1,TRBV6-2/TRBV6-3,CASSYRGQGYNQPQHF,TGTGCCAGCAGTTACAGAGGACAGGGGTACAATCAGCCCCAGCATTTT
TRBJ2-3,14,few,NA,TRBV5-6,CASSEEVASDTQYF,TGTGCCAGCAGCGAGGAGGTAGCCTCAGATACGCAGTATTTT
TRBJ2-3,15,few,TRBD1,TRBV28,CASSPTTGSTDTQYF,TGTGCCAGCAGTCCGACGACAGGGAGCACAGATACGCAGTATTTT
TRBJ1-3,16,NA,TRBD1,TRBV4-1,CASSTHRAGGGNTIYF,TGCGCCAGCAGCACACACAGGGCAGGGGGTGGAAACACCATATATTTT
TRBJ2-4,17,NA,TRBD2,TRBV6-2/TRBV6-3,CASSYSRRREFGNIQYF,TGTGCCAGCAGTTACTCGAGGAGGCGGGAGTTCGGTAACATTCAGTACTTC
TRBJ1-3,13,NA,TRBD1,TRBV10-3,CAIRETGGYTIYF,TGTGCCATCAGGGAAACAGGGGGGTACACCATATATTTT
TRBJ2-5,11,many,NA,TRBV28,CASRGQETQYF,TGTGCCAGCAGGGGCCAAGAGACCCAGTACTTC
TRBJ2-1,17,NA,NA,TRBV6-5,CASSLGGGGITYNEQFF,TGTGCCAGCAGTTTGGGGGGAGGAGGGATCACCTACAATGAGCAGTTCTTC
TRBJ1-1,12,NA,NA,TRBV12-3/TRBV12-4,CASSFEGTEAFF,TGTGCCAGCAGTTTCGAGGGCACTGAAGCTTTCTTT
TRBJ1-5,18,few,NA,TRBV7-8,CASSTWGFQSTSDQPQHF,TGTGCCAGCAGCACATGGGGCTTCCAAAGCACTTCGGATCAGCCCCAGCATTTT
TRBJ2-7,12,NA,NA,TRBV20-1,CSATGLDYEQYF,TGCAGTGCTACGGGACTGGACTACGAGCAGTACTTC
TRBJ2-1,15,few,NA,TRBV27,CASSSPFRGDDEQFF,TGTGCCAGCAGCAGCCCATTCAGGGGGGACGATGAGCAGTTCTTC
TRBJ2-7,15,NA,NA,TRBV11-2,CASSLGSGEPYEQYF,TGTGCCAGCAGCTTAGGTTCTGGGGAACCCTACGAGCAGTACTTC
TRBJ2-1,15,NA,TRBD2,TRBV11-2,CASSVTSGGFLEQFF,TGTGCCAGCAGCGTGACTAGCGGGGGGTTTTTGGAGCAGTTCTTC
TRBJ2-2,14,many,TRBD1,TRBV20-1,CSASSDRSTGELFF,TGCAGTGCTAGCTCGGACAGGTCAACCGGGGAGCTGTTTTTT